The present TCR beta chain was sequenced within a study of blood T cells in healthy people across ages. PCR was performed a second time for about 7 to 11 cycles using a sample-barcoded 5' primer and a J-beta primer mix. TCRdb processed the 5' RACE reads anew with MiXCR; each CDR3 protein has one entry. The sample lists about 1.7 million distinct CDR3 sequences, roughly 27% seen once, with more than 6% in the top ten. This clonotype was recorded only once. The antigen is unknown. The J segment lost 7 bases and the V segment lost 3 bases, leaving 13 bases of the junction unmatched. The CDR3 has 15 residues. Germline values: CDR1 SGHRS, CDR2 YFSETQ. Study results and caveats: Diversity of TCR beta per million T cells declined in a roughly linear way with age.

The sequence derives from a young woman in good health. V usage is TRBV5-1 and J usage is TRBJ2-7; 7 bases agree with TRBD1. Sequenced: blood. CDR3 coding DNA: TGCGCCAGCAGCTCCGGGACAGTGGACCTAAATGAGCAGTACTTC. Amino acid sequence: CASSSGTVDLNEQYF.